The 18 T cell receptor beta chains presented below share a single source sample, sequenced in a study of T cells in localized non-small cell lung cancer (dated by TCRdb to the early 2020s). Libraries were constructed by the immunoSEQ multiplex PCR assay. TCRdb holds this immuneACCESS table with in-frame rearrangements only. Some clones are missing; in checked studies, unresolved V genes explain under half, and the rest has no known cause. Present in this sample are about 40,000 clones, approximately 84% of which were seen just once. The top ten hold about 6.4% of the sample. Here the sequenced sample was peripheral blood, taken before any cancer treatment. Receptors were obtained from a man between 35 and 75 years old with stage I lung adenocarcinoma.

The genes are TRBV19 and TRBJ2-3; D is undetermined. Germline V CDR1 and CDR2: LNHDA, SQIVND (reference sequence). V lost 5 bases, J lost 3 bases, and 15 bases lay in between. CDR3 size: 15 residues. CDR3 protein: CASSDSSRTTDTQYF. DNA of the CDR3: TGTGCCAGTAGTGACTCTTCCCGAACAACAGATACGCAGTATTTT.

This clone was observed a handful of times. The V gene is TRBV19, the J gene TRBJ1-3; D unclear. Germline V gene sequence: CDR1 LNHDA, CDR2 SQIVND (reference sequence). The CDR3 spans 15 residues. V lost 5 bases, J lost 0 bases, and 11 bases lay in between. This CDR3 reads CASSSDSYSGNTIYF. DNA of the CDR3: TGTGCCAGTAGTTCGGACTCCTACTCTGGAAACACCATATATTTT.

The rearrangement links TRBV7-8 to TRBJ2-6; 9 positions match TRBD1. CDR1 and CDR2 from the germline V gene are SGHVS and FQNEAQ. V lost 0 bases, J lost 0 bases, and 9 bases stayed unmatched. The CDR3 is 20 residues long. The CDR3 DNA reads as TGTGCCAGCAGCTTAGCGGTCCGGGACAGGGTTTCCTCTGGGGCCAACGTCCTGACTTTC. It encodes CASSLAVRDRVSSGANVLTF.

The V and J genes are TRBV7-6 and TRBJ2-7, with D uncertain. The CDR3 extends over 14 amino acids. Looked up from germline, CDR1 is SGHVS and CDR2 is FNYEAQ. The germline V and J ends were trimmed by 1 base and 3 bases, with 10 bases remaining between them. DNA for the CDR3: TGTGCCAGCAGCTTAGGGGAAATGGACTACGAGCAGTACTTC. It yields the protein CASSLGEMDYEQYF.

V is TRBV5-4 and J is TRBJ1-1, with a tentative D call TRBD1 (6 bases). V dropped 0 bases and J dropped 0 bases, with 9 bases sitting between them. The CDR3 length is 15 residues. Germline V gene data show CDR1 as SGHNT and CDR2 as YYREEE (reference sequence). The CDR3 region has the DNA TGTGCCAGCAGCTTGGCGCAGGGGATGAACACTGAAGCTTTCTTT. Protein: CASSLAQGMNTEAFF.

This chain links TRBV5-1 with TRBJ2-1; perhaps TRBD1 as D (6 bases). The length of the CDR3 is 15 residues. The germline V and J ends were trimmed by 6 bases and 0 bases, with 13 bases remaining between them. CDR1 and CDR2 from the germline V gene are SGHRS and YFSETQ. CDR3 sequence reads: CASTITGNSYNEQFF. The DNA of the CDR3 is TGCGCCAGCACAATCACAGGGAACTCCTACAATGAGCAGTTCTTC.

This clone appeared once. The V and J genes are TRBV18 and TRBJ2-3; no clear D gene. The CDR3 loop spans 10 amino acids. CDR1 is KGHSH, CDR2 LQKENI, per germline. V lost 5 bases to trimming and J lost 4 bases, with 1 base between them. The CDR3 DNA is TGTGCCAGCTCAGCAGATACGCAGTATTTT. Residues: CASSADTQYF.

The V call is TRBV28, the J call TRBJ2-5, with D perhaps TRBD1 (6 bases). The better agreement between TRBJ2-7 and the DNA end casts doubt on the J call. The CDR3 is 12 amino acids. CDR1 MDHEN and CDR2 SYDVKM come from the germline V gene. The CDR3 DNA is TGTGCCAGCAGTTTAGGGGGCCTCGAGCAGTACTTC. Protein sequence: CASSLGGLEQYF.

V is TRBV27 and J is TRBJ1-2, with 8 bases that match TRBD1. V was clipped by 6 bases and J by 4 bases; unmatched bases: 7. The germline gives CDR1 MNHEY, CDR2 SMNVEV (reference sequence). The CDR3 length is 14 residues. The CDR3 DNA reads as TGTGCCAGCAGGGGGACAGGTTCCATCTATGGCTACACCTTC. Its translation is CASRGTGSIYGYTF.

CDR3 loop: CASSENGLDYPYEQYF. The CDR3 nucleotides read TGTGCCAGCAGTGAAAACGGGTTAGATTACCCCTACGAGCAGTACTTC. The chain links TRBV2 to TRBJ2-7; D is uncertain. The V end was cut by 2 bases, the J end by 2 bases, with 16 bases between. This CDR3 contains 16 residues. The V gene's germline CDR1 is SNHLY and CDR2 FYNNEI.

The CDR3 reads CASSMSLAAYQETQYF. The CDR3 DNA is TGTGCCAGCAGCATGTCGCTAGCGGCGTACCAAGAGACCCAGTACTTC. The chain has TRBV7-2 and TRBJ2-5, with 7 bases lining up with TRBD2. In germline, CDR1 is SGHTA, CDR2 FQGNSA. V shed 5 bases, J shed 0 bases, and the junction held 9 bases outside the gene matches. The CDR3 sequence is 16 residues long.

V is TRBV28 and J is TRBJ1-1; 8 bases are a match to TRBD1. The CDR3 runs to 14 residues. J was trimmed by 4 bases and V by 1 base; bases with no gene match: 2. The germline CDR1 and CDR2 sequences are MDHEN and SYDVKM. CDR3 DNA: TGTGCCAGCAGTTTATTGGACAGGGCCACTGAAGCTTTCTTT. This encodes CASSLLDRATEAFF.

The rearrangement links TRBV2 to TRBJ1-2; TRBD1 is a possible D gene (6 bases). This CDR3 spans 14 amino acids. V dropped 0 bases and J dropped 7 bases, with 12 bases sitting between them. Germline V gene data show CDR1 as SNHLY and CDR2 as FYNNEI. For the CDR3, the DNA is TGTGCCAGCAGTGAAGCTGGGGGGGCGGGTGGCTACACCTTC. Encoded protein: CASSEAGGAGGYTF.

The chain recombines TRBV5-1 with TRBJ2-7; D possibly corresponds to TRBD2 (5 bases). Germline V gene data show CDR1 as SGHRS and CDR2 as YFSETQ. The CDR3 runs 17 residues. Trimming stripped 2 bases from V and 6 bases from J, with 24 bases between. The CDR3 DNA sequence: TGCGCCAGCAGCTTCCGGGGTGAGGCGGCTATCCCTGGCGAGCAGTACTTC. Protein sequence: CASSFRGEAAIPGEQYF.

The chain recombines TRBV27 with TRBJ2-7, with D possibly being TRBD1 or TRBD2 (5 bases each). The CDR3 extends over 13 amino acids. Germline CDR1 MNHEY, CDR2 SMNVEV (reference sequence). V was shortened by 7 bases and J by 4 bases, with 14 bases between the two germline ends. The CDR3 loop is CASKTLGVYEQYF. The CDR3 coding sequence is TGTGCCAGCAAAACACTAGGGGTATACGAGCAGTACTTC.

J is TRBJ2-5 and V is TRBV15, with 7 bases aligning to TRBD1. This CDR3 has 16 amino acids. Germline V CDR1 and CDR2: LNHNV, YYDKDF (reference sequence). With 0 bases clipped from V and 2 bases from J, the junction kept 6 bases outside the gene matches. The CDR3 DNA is TGTGCCACCAGCAGAGAGACACAGGGGCCTCAAGAGACCCAGTACTTC. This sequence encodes CATSRETQGPQETQYF.

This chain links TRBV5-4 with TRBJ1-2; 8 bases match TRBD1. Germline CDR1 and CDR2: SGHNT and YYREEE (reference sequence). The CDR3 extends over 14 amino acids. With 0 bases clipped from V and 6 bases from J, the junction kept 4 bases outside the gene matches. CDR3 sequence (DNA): TGTGCCAGCAGCTTGGGGCAGGGGGCAAATGGCTACACCTTC. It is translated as CASSLGQGANGYTF.

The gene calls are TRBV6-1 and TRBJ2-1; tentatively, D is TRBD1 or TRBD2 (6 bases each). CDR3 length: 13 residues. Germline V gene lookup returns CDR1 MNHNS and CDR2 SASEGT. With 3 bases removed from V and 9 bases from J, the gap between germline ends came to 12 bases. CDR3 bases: TGTGCCAGCAGTGAGACGGGGGCCGGTGAGCAGTTCTTC. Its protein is CASSETGAGEQFF.